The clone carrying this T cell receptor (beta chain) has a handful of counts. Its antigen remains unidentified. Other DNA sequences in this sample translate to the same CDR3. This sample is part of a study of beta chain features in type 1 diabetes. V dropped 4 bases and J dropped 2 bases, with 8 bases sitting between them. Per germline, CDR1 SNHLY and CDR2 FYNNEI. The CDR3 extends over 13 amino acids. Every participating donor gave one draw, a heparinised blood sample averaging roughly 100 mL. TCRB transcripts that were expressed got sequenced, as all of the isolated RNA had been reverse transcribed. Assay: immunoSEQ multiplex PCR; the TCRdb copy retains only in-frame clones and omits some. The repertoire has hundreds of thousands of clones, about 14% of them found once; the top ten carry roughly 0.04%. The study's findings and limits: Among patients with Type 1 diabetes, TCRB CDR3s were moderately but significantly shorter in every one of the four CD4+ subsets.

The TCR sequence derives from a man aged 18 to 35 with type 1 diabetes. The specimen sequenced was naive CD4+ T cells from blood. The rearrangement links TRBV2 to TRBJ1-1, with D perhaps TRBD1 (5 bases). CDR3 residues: CASSGQTNTEAFF. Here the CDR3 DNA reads TGTGCCAGCAGTGGACAGACTAACACTGAAGCTTTCTTT.